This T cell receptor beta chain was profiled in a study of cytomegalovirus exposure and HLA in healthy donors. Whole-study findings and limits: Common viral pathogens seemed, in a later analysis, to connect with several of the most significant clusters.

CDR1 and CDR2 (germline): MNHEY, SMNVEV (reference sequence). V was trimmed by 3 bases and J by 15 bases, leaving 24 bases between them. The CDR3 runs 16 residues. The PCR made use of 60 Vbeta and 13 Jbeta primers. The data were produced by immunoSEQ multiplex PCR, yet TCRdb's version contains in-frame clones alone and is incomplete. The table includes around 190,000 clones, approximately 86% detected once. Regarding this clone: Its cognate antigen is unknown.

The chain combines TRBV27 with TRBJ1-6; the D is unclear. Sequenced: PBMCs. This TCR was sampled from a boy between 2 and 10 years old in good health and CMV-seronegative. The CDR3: CASSFLSTRAERDLHF. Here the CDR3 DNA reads TGTGCCAGCAGTTTCTTATCTACTCGGGCGGAACGGGACCTCCACTTT.